This T cell receptor beta chain was obtained from a study of T cells in Graves' hyperthyroidism and ophthalmopathy. Regarding the study as a whole: Ophthalmopathy was predicted by the model a median of roughly 6.7 months ahead of onset. Expanded thyroid clonotypes (above 0.001) were mostly also found in blood.

This clonotype appeared many times. Its antigen is not known. Researchers defined stable Graves' hyperthyroidism as no ophthalmopathy progression within 18 months. Exclusion of a patient resulted from uncontrolled infection, other autoimmune disease, pregnancy or lactation. Regions amplified from RNA transcripts were the TCR beta CDR3 regions. In the first-round RT-PCR of the TCR CDR3, the HTBI primer set was used. TCRdb processed the multiplex PCR reads anew with MiXCR; each CDR3 protein has one entry. The sample lists about 290,000 distinct CDR3 sequences, approximately 14% occurring once. Looked up from germline, CDR1 is SEHNR and CDR2 is FQNEAQ (reference sequence). The CDR3 length is 18 residues. With 1 base removed from V and 5 bases from J, the gap between germline ends came to 23 bases.

The receptor's source is a woman aged 40-49 years with Graves' hyperthyroidism. The sequenced sample consisted of blood. The genes are TRBV7-9 and TRBJ1-1, with D maybe TRBD1 (6 bases). CDR3 sequence reads: CASSLEGFRGGAWTEAFF. Here the CDR3 DNA reads TGTGCCAGCAGCTTAGAGGGCTTTCGTGGGGGCGCGTGGACTGAAGCTTTCTTT. Variable domain in full (rest from reference TRBV7-9 and TRBJ1-1): DTGVSQNPRHKITKRGQNVTFRCDPISEHNRLYWYRQTLGQGPEFLTYFQNEAQLEKSRLLSDRFSAERPKGSFSTLEIQRTEQGDSAMYLCASSLEGFRGGAWTEAFFGQGTRLTVV.